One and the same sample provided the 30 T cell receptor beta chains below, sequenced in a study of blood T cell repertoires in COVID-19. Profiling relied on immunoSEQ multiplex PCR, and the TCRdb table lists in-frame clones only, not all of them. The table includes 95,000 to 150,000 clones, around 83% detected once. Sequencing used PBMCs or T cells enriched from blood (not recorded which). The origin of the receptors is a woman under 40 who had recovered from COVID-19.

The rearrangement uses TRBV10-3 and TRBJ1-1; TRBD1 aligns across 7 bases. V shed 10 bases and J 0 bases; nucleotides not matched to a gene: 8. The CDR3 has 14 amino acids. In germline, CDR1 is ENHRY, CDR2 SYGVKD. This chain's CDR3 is CATKGTALNTEAFF. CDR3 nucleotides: TGTGCCACCAAAGGGACAGCCTTGAACACTGAAGCTTTCTTT.

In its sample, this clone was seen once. The CDR3 is CSASGGTSLSDTQYF. The CDR3 nucleotides read TGCAGTGCTAGTGGCGGGACTAGCCTATCAGATACGCAGTATTTT. V is TRBV20-1 and J is TRBJ2-3; 9 bases are shared with TRBD2. The V segment lost 3 bases and the J segment 4 bases; nucleotides outside the gene matches: 8. CDR3 length: 15 amino acids. In germline, CDR1 is DFQATT, CDR2 SNEGSKA (reference sequence).

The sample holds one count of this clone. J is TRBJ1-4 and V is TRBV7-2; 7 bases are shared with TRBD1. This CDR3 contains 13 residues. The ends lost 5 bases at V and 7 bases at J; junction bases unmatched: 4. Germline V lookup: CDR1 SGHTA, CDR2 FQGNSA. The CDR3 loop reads CASSNQGGEKLFF. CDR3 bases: TGTGCCAGCAGCAACCAGGGGGGTGAAAAACTGTTTTTT.

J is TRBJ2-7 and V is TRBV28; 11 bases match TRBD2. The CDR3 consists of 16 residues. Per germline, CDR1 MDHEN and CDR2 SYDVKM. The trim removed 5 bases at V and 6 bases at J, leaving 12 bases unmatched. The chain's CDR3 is CASSPPRSSGRFEQYF. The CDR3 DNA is TGTGCCAGCAGTCCTCCCCGGTCTAGCGGGAGGTTCGAGCAGTACTTC.

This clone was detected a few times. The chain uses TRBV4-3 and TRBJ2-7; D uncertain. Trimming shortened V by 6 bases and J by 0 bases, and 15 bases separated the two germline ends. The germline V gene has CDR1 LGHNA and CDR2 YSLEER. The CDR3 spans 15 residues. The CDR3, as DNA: TGCGCCAGCAGACCCACAAGTCTCAGCTCCTACGAGCAGTACTTC. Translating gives CASRPTSLSSYEQYF.

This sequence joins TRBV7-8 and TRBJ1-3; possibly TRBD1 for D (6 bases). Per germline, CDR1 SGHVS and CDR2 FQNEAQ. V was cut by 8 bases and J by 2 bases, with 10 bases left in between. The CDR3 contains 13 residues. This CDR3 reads CASAGGPGNTIYF. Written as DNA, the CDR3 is TGTGCCAGCGCGGGGGGCCCTGGAAACACCATATATTTT. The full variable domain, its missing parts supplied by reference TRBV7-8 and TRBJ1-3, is GAGVSQSPRYKVAKRGQDVALRCDPISGHVSLFWYQQALGQGPEFLTYFQNEAQLDKSGLPSDRFFAERPEGSVSTLKIQRTQQEDSAVYLCASAGGPGNTIYFGEGSWLTVV.

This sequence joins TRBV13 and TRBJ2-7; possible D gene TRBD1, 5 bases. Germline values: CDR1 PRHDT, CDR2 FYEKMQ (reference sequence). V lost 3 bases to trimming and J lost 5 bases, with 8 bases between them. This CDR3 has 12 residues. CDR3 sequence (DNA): TGTGCCAGCAGCTTGGGGCTACACGAGCAGTACTTC. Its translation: CASSLGLHEQYF.

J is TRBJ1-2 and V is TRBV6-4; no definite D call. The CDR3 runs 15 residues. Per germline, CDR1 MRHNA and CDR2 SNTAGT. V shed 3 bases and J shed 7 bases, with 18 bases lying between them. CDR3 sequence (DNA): TGTGCCAGCAGTGAGCAAAGCGAGGGAATCTCTGGCTACACCTTC. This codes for CASSEQSEGISGYTF.

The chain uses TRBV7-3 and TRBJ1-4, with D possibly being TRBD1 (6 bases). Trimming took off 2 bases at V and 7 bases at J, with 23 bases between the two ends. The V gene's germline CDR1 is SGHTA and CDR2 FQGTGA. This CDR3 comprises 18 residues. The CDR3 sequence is CASSLDFRFGGAGEKLFF. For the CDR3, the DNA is TGTGCCAGCAGCTTAGATTTCCGTTTTGGGGGGGCTGGTGAAAAACTGTTTTTT.

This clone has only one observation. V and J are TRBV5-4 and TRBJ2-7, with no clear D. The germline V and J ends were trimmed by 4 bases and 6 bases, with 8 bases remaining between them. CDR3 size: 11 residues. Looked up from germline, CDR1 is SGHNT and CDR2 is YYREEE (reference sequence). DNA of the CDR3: TGTGCCAGCAGCCGCCCGGGCGAGCAGTACTTC. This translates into CASSRPGEQYF.

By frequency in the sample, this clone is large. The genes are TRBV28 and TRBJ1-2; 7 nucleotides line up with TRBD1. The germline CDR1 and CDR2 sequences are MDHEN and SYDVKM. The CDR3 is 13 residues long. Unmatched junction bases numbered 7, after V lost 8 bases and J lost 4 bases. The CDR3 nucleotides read TGTGCCAGCTTCTCACAGGGGAGCTATGGCTACACCTTC. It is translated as CASFSQGSYGYTF.

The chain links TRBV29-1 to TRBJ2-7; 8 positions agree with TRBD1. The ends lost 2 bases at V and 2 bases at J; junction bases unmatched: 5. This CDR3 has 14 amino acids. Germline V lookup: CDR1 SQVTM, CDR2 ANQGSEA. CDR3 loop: CSVESDRATYEQYF. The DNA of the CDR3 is TGCAGCGTTGAATCGGACAGGGCAACCTACGAGCAGTACTTC.

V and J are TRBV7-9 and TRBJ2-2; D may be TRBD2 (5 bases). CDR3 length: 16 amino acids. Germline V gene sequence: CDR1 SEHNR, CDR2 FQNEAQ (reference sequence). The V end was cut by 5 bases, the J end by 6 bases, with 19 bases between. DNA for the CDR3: TGTGCCAGCAGCCGTACCCTGAATCCGAGGGCCGGGGAGCTGTTTTTT. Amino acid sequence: CASSRTLNPRAGELFF.

The CDR3 loop is CASSHALLAGGTDTQYF. DNA for the CDR3: TGTGCCAGCAGCCATGCCTTGCTAGCGGGAGGCACAGATACGCAGTATTTT. This rearrangement joins TRBV4-2 to TRBJ2-3, with 10 bases that match TRBD2. Germline V gene lookup returns CDR1 LGHNA and CDR2 YNFKEQ. V shed 3 bases and J 1 base; nucleotides not matched to a gene: 7. This CDR3 is 17 amino acids long.

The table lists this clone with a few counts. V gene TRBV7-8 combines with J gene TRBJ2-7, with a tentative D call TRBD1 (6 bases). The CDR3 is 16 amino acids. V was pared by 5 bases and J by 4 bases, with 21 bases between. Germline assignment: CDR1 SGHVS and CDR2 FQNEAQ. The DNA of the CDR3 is TGTGCCAGCAGCCCCCAAAGGCGAGGGGGACCTTACGAGCAGTACTTC. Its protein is CASSPQRRGGPYEQYF.

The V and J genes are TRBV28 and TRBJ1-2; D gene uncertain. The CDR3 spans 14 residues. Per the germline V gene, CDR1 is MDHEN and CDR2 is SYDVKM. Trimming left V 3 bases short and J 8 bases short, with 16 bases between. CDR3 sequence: CASSLSSGFRGYTF. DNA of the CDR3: TGTGCCAGCAGTTTGTCTTCCGGGTTTCGGGGCTACACCTTC.

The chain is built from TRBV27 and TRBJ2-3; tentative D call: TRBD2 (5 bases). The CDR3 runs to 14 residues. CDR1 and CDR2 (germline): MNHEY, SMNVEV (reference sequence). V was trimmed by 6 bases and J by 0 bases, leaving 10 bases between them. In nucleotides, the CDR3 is TGTGCCAGCAGGAGAGCGGCTAGCACAGATACGCAGTATTTT. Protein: CASRRAASTDTQYF.

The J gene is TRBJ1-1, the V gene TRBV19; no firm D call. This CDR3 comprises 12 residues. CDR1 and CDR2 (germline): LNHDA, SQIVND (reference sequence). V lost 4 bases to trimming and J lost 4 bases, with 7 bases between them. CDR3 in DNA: TGTGCCAGTAGTAACCAGATCACTGAAGCTTTCTTT. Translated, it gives CASSNQITEAFF.

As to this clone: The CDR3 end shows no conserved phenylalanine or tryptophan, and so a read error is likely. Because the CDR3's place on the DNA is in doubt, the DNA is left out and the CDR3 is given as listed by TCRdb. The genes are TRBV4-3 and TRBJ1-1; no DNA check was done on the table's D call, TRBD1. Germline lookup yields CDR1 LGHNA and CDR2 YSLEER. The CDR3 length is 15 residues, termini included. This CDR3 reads CASSQDLVQGASTLI.

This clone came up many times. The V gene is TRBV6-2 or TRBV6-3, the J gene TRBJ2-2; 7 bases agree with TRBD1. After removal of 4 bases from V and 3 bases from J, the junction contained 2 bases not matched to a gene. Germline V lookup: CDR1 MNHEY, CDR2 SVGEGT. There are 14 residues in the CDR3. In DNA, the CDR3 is TGTGCCAGCAGTTCCGGGACAGACACCGGGGAGCTGTTTTTT. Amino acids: CASSSGTDTGELFF.

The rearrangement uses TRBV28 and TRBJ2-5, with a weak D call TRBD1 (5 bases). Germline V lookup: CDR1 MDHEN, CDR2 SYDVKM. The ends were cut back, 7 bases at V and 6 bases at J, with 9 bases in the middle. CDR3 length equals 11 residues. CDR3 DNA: TGTGCCAGCACCCCAGGGAAGACCCAGTACTTC. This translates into CASTPGKTQYF.

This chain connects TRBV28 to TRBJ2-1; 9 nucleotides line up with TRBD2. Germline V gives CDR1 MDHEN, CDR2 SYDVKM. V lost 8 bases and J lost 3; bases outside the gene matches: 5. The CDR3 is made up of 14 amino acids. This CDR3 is CASETSGLYNEQFF. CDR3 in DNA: TGTGCCAGCGAGACTAGCGGCCTCTACAATGAGCAGTTCTTC.

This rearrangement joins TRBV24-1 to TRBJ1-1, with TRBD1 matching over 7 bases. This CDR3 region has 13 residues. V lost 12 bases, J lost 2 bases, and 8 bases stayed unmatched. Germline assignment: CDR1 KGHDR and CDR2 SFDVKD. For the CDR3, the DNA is TGTGCCGCAGCGACAGGGTCTAACACTGAAGCTTTCTTT. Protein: CAAATGSNTEAFF.

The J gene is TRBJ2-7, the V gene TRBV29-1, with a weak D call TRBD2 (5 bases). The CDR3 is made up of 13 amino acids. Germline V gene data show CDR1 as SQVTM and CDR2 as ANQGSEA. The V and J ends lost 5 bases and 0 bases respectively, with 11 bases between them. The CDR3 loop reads CSVMTEVSYEQYF. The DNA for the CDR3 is TGCAGCGTTATGACGGAGGTCTCCTACGAGCAGTACTTC.

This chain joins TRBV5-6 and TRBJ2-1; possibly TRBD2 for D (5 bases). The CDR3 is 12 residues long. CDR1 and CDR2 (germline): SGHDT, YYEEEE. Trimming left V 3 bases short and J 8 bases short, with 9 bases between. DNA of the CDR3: TGTGCCAGCAGCTGGACGCGGGATGAGCAGTTCTTC. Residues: CASSWTRDEQFF.

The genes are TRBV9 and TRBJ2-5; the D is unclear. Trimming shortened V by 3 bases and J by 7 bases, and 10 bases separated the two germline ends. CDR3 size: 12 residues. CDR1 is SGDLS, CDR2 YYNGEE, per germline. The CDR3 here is CASSAERGTQYF. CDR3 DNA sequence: TGTGCCAGCAGCGCAGAAAGAGGGACCCAGTACTTC.

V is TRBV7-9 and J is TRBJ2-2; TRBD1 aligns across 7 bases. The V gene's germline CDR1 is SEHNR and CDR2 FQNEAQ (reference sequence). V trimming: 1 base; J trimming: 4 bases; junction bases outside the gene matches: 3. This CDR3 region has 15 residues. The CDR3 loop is CASSLVGQLTGELFF. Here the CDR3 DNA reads TGTGCCAGCAGCTTAGTGGGACAGCTCACCGGGGAGCTGTTTTTT. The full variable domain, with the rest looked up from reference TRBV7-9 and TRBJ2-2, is DTGVSQNPRHKITKRGQNVTFRCDPISEHNRLYWYRQTLGQGPEFLTYFQNEAQLEKSRLLSDRFSAERPKGSFSTLEIQRTEQGDSAMYLCASSLVGQLTGELFFGEGSRLTVL.

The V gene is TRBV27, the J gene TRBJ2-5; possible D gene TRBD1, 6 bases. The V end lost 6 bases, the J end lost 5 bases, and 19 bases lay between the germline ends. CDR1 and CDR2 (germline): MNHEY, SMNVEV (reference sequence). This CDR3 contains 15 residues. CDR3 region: CASSPWRHREETQYF. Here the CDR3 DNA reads TGTGCCAGCAGCCCATGGCGTCACAGGGAGGAGACCCAGTACTTC.

The CDR3 protein is CASSQVSSGRATDTQYF. The CDR3 bases are TGCGCCAGCAGCCAAGTCAGTAGCGGGAGGGCCACAGATACGCAGTATTTT. The chain recombines TRBV4-3 with TRBJ2-3; 11 bases are a match to TRBD2. This CDR3 has 17 residues. J was trimmed by 2 bases and V by 1 base; bases with no gene match: 5. Germline values: CDR1 LGHNA, CDR2 YSLEER.

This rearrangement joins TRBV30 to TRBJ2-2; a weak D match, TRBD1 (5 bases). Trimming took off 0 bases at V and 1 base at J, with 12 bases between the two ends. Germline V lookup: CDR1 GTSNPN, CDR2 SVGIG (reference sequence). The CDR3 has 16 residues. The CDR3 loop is CAWSVGAFGNTGELFF. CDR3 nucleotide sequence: TGTGCCTGGAGTGTAGGGGCGTTCGGGAACACCGGGGAGCTGTTTTTT.